This T cell receptor (beta chain) was obtained from a study of T cells after yellow fever vaccination. Study summary: Fractions low in cell number were prepared with SMART-Seq v4 Ultra Low Input.

Trimming removed 0 bases from V and 3 bases from J, with 9 bases in between. The CDR3 totals 13 residues. In germline, CDR1 is DFQATT, CDR2 SNEGSKA (reference sequence). Study results and limitations: Abundant clonotypes from the bulk population could have been carried over as contaminants into FACS-sorted repertoires. Most primary-vaccination clones recurred post-booster (more than 95% CD4, about 87% CD8).

Details on this clonotype: Its specificity is not known.

TCRdb independently ran MiXCR on the 5' RACE reads; one entry per CDR3 protein. Of 350,000 to 550,000 distinct CDR3 sequences listed, 18% are singletons. This chain links TRBV20-1 with TRBJ2-7; D gene unclear. This specimen consisted of PBMCs, obtained before the yellow fever booster vaccination. The TCR sequence derives from a man aged 18-30 years who received the YFV17D yellow fever vaccine. CDR3 sequence: CSAREGPNYEQYF. For the CDR3, the DNA is TGCAGTGCTAGAGAGGGTCCAAACTACGAGCAGTACTTC.